This T cell receptor (beta chain) was recorded in a study of human T cells and chemical hapten exposure. About the research overall: On 2 cm by 2 cm of upper inner arm skin, sensitization was performed with 2% DPC. Per-sample TCR yield variation was attributed mainly to small pooled library volume differences.

Indicated time point: pre-sensitization, week 0. Treatment indicated: therapeutic diphenylcyclopropenone sensitization with weekly scalp DPC. Blood collection happened ahead of applying each patch test. CDR1 and CDR2 from the germline V gene are KGHSH and LQKENI. The CDR3 covers 15 residues. The V gene lost 3 bases and the J gene lost 6 bases, with 15 bases spanning the gap. The library labeled individual cDNA molecules by adding unique molecular identifiers to them. TCRdb reanalysed the RACE reads using MiXCR and keeps one entry per CDR3 protein. Counted here are around 350,000 distinct CDR3 sequences, over 5% occurring once; the ten biggest clones make up around 8.6%.

This TCR derives from a woman under 30 with alopecia areata. Some clones in this sample may be carry-over from other donors' samples. The chain has TRBV18 and TRBJ2-1; D remains ambiguous. This specimen was whole blood, taken in connection with sensitization to the hapten diphenylcyclopropenone (DPC). Written as DNA, the CDR3 is TGTGCCAGCTCACCGTTTTCGGGTTTACTCAATGAGCAGTTCTTC. It specifies CASSPFSGLLNEQFF. The full variable domain, in which reference TRBV18 and TRBJ2-1 provide the parts outside the CDR3, is NAGVMQNPRHLVRRRGQEARLRCSPMKGHSHVYWYRQLPEEGLKFMVYLQKENIIDESGMPKERFSAEFPKEGPSILRIQQVVRGDSAAYFCASSPFSGLLNEQFFGPGTRLTVL.